The 15 T cell receptor beta chains below all came from one sample that was sequenced in a study of cytomegalovirus exposure and HLA in healthy donors. The PCR had 60 Vbeta and 13 Jbeta primers. The assay was immunoSEQ multiplex PCR, and TCRdb's table has in-frame clones only and misses some. The data show about 210,000 clones, with about 85% seen just once and more than 8.5% held by the top ten. The sequenced sample was PBMCs. The receptor set was obtained from a woman between 45 and 60 years old in good health and CMV-seropositive.

The chain uses TRBV28 and TRBJ1-1, with 11 bases that match TRBD1. Germline CDR1 is MDHEN and CDR2 is SYDVKM. There are 15 residues in the CDR3. Losses at the gene ends were 1 base for V and 5 bases for J; bases not matched to a gene: 3. The chain's CDR3 is CASSLSGQGVTEAFF. The DNA of the CDR3 is TGTGCCAGCAGTTTATCGGGACAGGGGGTTACTGAAGCTTTCTTT.

The chain recombines TRBV5-4 with TRBJ2-5; D possibly corresponds to TRBD1 (5 bases). The tail of the sequence fits TRBJ2-7 better, so the J call may be wrong. The germline V gene encodes CDR1 SGHNT and CDR2 YYREEE (reference sequence). This CDR3 region has 15 residues. The CDR3 DNA sequence: TGTGCCAGCAGCTTGCTCAACAGGCCTTCCTACGAGCAGTACTTC. Translating gives CASSLLNRPSYEQYF.

The chain couples TRBV2 to TRBJ1-2; D perhaps matches TRBD1 (6 bases). The CDR3 is made up of 15 amino acids. With 7 bases removed from V and 4 bases from J, the gap between germline ends came to 19 bases. CDR1 and CDR2 (germline): SNHLY, FYNNEI. DNA for the CDR3: TGTGCCAGCATGGGGGTGGGACACAATTTCTATGGCTACACCTTC. Protein: CASMGVGHNFYGYTF.

This clone was seen only once. The chain is built from TRBV28 and TRBJ1-4; 7 bases are a match to TRBD1. This CDR3 comprises 15 residues. Germline V gene sequence: CDR1 MDHEN, CDR2 SYDVKM. V gave up 5 bases and J gave up 0 bases; unmatched junction bases: 3. The CDR3 DNA sequence: TGTGCCAGCAGTGCAGGGGGTGCAACTAATGAAAAACTGTTTTTT. Its translation: CASSAGGATNEKLFF.

On this clone: The junction departs from germline at one end; a sequencing error may be responsible. This chain links TRBV7-9 with TRBJ1-1; D unclear. Germline V gene lookup returns CDR1 SEHNR and CDR2 FQNEAQ (reference sequence). CDR3 length: 12 residues. The CDR3 DNA sequence: TGTTCCAGCGGGAGCCAGAACACTGAAGCTTTCTTT. Translation: CSSGSQNTEAFF.

The chain carries TRBV11-2 and TRBJ1-5; D is possibly TRBD1 (6 bases). The CDR3 sequence is 14 residues long. V was cut by 4 bases and J by 5 bases, with 12 bases left in between. CDR1 is SGHAT and CDR2 is FQNNGV in the germline V gene. The CDR3 is CASSYNRVDQPQHF. The CDR3 coding sequence is TGTGCCAGCAGCTACAACAGGGTCGATCAGCCCCAGCATTTT.

The chain is built from TRBV7-2 and TRBJ1-4; 9 bases line up with TRBD1. From germline, CDR1 is SGHTA and CDR2 FQGNSA. V was clipped by 5 bases and J by 3 bases; unmatched bases: 1. CDR3 size: 14 residues. CDR3 amino acids: CASSDRGANEKLFF. The CDR3 DNA reads TGTGCCAGCAGCGACAGGGGGGCTAATGAAAAACTGTTTTTT.

This clone came up once. J is TRBJ2-5 and V is TRBV19; tentatively, D is TRBD2 (5 bases). Trimming removed 0 bases at V and 7 bases at J, with 12 bases between. Germline lookup yields CDR1 LNHDA and CDR2 SQIVND (reference sequence). This CDR3 has 14 amino acids. The chain's CDR3 is CASSIDLGAGTQYF. The CDR3 region has the DNA TGTGCCAGTAGTATAGATCTGGGTGCGGGGACCCAGTACTTC.

This clone was recorded once. V is TRBV5-1 and J is TRBJ2-6; D may be TRBD1 (6 bases). Trimming took 5 bases from V and 1 from J, leaving 10 bases between them. This CDR3 is 15 amino acids long. Per the germline V gene, CDR1 is SGHRS and CDR2 is YFSETQ. CDR3 sequence: CASSPQGSGANVLTF. The DNA for the CDR3 is TGCGCCAGCAGTCCACAGGGATCTGGGGCCAACGTCCTGACTTTC.

The chain recombines TRBV7-3 with TRBJ1-1, with D tentatively TRBD1 (5 bases). Germline CDR1 is SGHTA and CDR2 is FQGTGA. The CDR3 totals 14 residues. V was clipped by 5 bases and J by 1 base, with 11 bases between them. CDR3 protein: CASSLDQGNTEAFF. In DNA, the CDR3 is TGTGCCAGCAGCCTAGATCAGGGGAACACTGAAGCTTTCTTT.

The chain has TRBV6-6 and TRBJ1-2, with D uncertain. This CDR3 region has 12 residues. Trimming removed 5 bases at V and 3 bases at J, with 7 bases between. Germline V gene data show CDR1 as MNHNY and CDR2 as SVGAGI (reference sequence). CDR3 loop: CASSPSDYGYTF. The DNA of the CDR3 is TGTGCCAGCAGTCCGTCGGACTATGGCTACACCTTC.

The rearrangement joins TRBV5-1 to TRBJ1-2, with a tentative D call TRBD1 (6 bases). The ends were cut back, 0 bases at V and 5 bases at J, with 11 bases in the middle. This CDR3 is built from 14 residues. Per the germline V gene, CDR1 is SGHRS and CDR2 is YFSETQ. The CDR3 sequence is CASSLGFQGYGYTF. CDR3 coding DNA: TGCGCCAGCAGCTTGGGTTTCCAGGGGTATGGCTACACCTTC.

This rearrangement joins TRBV10-1 to TRBJ1-2; D might be TRBD1 (6 bases). Germline CDR1 WNHNN, CDR2 SYGVQD (reference sequence). Trimming shortened V by 0 bases and J by 4 bases, and 9 bases separated the two germline ends. This CDR3 has 14 amino acids. Here the CDR3 reads CASSESQGAYGYTF. CDR3 in DNA: TGCGCCAGCAGTGAGTCACAGGGTGCCTATGGCTACACCTTC.

The CDR3 coding sequence is TGTGCCAGTAGCCGGACGACGGGGGGGATCAGGTACCAAGAGACCCAGTACTTC. This translates into CASSRTTGGIRYQETQYF. This chain uses TRBV19 with TRBJ2-5, with 8 positions matching TRBD2. This CDR3 is 18 amino acids long. J was trimmed by 0 bases and V by 6 bases; bases with no gene match: 15. Germline V gene data show CDR1 as LNHDA and CDR2 as SQIVND (reference sequence).

The chain recombines TRBV9 with TRBJ2-1; 7 nucleotides agree with TRBD1. This CDR3 has 15 amino acids. Germline V gives CDR1 SGDLS, CDR2 YYNGEE. The J segment lost 6 bases and the V segment lost 3 bases, leaving 9 bases of the junction unmatched. CDR3 coding DNA: TGTGCCAGCAGCGGACAGGGTACCAGGATCAATGAGCAGTTCTTC. Translating it yields CASSGQGTRINEQFF.